The TCR beta chain described here comes from a study of blood T cell repertoires in COVID-19 (dated by TCRdb to about 2020). Turning to the overall study: Samples from collaborators originated in the United States, Italy and Spain and spanned both the acute and convalescent phases of COVID-19. The prospective study material was composed of cDNA or gDNA derived from T cells, B-cell-depleted T cells, or PBMCs. The dataset comprised deeply sampled blood TCRbeta repertoires from subjects exposed to, actively infected with, or recovered from COVID-19. The repertoires were made available in a free public database intended to serve as a resource for research on the immune response to SARS-CoV-2. The samples were drawn from two sources: the first 160 participants of the ongoing ImmuneRACE study, and 1,200 or so subjects contributed by 6 global collaborators. Nearly every sample came with metadata listing a de-identified subject ID, COVID-19 status, age in years and sex. Where available, HLA class I and class II types were taken from metadata supplied by the sample provider and were not determined by assay-based typing.

Counted from cysteine to phenylalanine, this CDR3 has 15 amino acids. CDR3 DNA only is kept here, 45 bases in frame from base 1. The junction shows trimming of 4 bases on V and 8 bases on J, plus 20 bases between the germline ends. From the germline V gene (reference sequence), CDR1 is GTSNPN and CDR2 is SVGIG. Overall study outcomes, separate from this receptor: Clinical and demographic metadata were provided uncurated, with the amount varying by source and participant.

Whole blood was collected in K2EDTA tubes by collaborating institutions according to the institutions' own protocols. Collaborator samples were shipped for TCRbeta analysis as frozen whole blood, isolated PBMCs, or DNA extracted from either sample type. TCRbeta CDR3 regions were amplified from genomic DNA by means of the immunoSEQ Assay, a bias-controlled multiplex PCR. The study's processing was this. Within the assay, amplification of reference gene primers was used to estimate how many nucleated cells each sample contained. Sequence reads were collapsed and filtered to measure the absolute abundance of every unique TCRbeta CDR3 rearrangement. For each sample, productive Simpson clonality was calculated as the square root of Simpson's diversity index across productive rearrangements. TCRdb limited this immuneACCESS table to in-frame rearrangements with V and J called. A share of clones is missing; checked studies link under half to unresolved V genes, and the rest is unexplained. Clone size and V and J calls were adopted from that table, with D and trimming inferred from the DNA. The sample table shows 200,000 or so clones, and about 80% are seen once. In total, the top ten clones hold about 6.9% of the sample.

Of note for this clone: What antigen it recognizes has not been identified. No base quality information exists; no much larger clone differs at one position.

The origin of this receptor is a human donor with acute or convalescent COVID-19. The donor label of this sample is uncertain. Sequencing was performed on peripheral blood. The chain employs TRBV30 and TRBJ1-4; TRBD1 might be the D gene, on 6 matching bases. DNA sequence: TGTGCCTGGAAAAGGACGACTCAGGGGCCCGAAAAACTGTTTTTT. Translated, it reads CAWKRTTQGPEKLFF.